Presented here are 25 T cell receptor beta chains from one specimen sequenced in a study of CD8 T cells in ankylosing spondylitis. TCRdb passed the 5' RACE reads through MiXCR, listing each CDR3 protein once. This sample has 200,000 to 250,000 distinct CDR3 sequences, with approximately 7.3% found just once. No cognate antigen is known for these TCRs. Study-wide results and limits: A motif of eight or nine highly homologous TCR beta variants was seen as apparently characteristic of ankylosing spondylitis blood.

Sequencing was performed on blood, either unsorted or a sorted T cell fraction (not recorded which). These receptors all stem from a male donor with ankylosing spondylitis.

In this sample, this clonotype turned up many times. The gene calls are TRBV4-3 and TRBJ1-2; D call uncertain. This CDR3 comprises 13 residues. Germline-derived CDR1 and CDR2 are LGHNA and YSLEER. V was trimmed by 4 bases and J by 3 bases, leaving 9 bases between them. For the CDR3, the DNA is TGCGCCAGCAGCCTCGACGGGCACTATGGCTACACCTTC. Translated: CASSLDGHYGYTF.

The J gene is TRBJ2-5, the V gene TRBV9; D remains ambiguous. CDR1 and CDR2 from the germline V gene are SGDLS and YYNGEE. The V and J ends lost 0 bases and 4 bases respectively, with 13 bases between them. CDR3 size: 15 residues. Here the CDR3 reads CASSVGRRLSETQYF. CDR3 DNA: TGTGCCAGCAGCGTAGGTCGCCGACTCTCAGAGACCCAGTACTTC.

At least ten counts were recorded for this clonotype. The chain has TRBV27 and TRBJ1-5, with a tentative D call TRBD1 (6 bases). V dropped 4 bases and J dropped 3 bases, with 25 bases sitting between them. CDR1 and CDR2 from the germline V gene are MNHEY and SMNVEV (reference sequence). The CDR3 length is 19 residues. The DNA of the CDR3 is TGTGCCAGCAGTTCCCTCCGGGACACGGGACCCTTTGACAATCAGCCCCAGCATTTT. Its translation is CASSSLRDTGPFDNQPQHF.

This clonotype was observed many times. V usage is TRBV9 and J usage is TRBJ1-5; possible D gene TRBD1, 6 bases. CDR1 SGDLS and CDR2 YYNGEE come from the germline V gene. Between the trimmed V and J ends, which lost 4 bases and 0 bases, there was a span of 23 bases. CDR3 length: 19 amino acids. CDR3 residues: CASSPIGGRGADSNQPQHF. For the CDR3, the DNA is TGTGCCAGCAGCCCTATCGGTGGAAGGGGGGCGGATAGCAATCAGCCCCAGCATTTT.

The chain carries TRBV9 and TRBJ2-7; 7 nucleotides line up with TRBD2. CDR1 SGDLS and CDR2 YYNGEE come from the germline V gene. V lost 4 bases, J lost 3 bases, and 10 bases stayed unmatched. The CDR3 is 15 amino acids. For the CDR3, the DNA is TGTGCCAGCAGCCCCCGGGGGGTCGGGCTCTACGAGCAGTACTTC. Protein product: CASSPRGVGLYEQYF.

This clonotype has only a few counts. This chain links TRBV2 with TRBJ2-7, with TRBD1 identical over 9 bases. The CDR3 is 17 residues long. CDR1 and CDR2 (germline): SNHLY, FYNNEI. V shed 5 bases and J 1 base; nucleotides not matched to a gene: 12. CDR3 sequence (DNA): TGTGCCAGCAGTATCCCTATCTCCGGGACAGGGTCCTACGAGCAGTACTTC. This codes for CASSIPISGTGSYEQYF. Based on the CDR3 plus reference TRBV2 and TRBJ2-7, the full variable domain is EPEVTQTPSHQVTQMGQEVILRCVPISNHLYFYWYRQILGQKVEFLVSFYNNEISEKSEIFDDQFSVERPDGSNFTLKIRSTKLEDSAMYFCASSIPISGTGSYEQYFGPGTRLTVT.

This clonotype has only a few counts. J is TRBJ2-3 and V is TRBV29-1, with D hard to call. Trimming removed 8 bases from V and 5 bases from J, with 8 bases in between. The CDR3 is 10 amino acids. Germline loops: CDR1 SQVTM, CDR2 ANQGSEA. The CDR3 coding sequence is TGCAGCTCAACGGAAGATACGCAGTATTTT. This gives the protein CSSTEDTQYF.

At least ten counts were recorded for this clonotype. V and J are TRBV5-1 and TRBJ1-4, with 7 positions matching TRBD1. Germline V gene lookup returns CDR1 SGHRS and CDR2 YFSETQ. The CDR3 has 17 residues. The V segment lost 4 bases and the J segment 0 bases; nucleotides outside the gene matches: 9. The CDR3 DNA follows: TGCGCCAGCAGCGCCCCGGACAGGAAAGCAACTAATGAAAAACTGTTTTTT. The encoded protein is CASSAPDRKATNEKLFF. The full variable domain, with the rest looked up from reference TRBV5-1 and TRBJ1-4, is KAGVTQTPRYLIKTRGQQVTLSCSPISGHRSVSWYQQTPGQGLQFLFEYFSETQRNKGNFPGRFSGRQFSNSRSEMNVSTLELGDSALYLCASSAPDRKATNEKLFFGSGTQLSVL.

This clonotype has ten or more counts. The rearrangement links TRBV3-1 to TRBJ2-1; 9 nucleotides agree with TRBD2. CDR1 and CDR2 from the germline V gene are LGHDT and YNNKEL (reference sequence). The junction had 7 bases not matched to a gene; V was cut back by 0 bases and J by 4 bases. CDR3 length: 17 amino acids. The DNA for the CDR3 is TGTGCCAGCAGCCAAGATGGGGCGGGAGGGCCGTACAATGAGCAGTTCTTC. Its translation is CASSQDGAGGPYNEQFF.

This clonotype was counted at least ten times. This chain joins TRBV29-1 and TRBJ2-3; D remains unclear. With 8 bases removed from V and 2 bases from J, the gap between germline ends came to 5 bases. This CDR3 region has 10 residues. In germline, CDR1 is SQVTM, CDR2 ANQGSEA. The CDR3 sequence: CSPVTDTQYF. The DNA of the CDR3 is TGCAGCCCTGTCACAGATACGCAGTATTTT.

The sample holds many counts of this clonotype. The CDR3 region is CSASRPGLERETQYF. The CDR3 DNA sequence: TGCAGTGCTAGCAGACCGGGACTAGAACGGGAGACCCAGTACTTC. The chain is built from TRBV20-1 and TRBJ2-5; TRBD2 agrees at 8 bases. Germline-derived CDR1 and CDR2 are DFQATT and SNEGSKA (reference sequence). Unmatched junction bases numbered 11, after V lost 3 bases and J lost 5 bases. The CDR3 is 15 amino acids.

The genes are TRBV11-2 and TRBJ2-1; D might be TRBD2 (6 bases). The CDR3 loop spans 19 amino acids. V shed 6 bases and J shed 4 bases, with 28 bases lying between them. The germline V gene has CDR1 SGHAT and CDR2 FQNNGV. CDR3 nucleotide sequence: TGTGCCAGCAGTAAAACGGGATGGCCTAGCGAGAGGAGGTACAATGAGCAGTTCTTC. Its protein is CASSKTGWPSERRYNEQFF. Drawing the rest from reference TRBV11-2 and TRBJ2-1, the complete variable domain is EAGVAQSPRYKIIEKRQSVAFWCNPISGHATLYWYQQILGQGPKLLIQFQNNGVVDDSQLPKDRFSAERLKGVDSTLKIQPAKLEDSAVYLCASSKTGWPSERRYNEQFFGPGTRLTVL.

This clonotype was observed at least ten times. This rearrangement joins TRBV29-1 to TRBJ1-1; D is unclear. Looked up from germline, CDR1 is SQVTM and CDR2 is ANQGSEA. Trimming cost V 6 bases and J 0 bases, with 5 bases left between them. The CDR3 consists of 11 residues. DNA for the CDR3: TGCAGCGTAGAAATGAACACTGAAGCTTTCTTT. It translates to CSVEMNTEAFF. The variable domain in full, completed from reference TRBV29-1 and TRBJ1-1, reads SAVISQKPSRDICQRGTSLTIQCQVDSQVTMMFWYRQQPGQSLTLIATANQGSEATYESGFVIDKFPISRPNLTFSTLTVSNMSPEDSSIYLCSVEMNTEAFFGQGTRLTVV.

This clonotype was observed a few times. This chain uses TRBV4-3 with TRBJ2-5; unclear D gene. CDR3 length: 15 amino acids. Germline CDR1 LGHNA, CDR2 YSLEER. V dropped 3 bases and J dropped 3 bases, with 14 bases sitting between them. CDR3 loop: CASSHLLDTKETQYF. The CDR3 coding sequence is TGCGCCAGCAGCCATTTGCTTGACACGAAAGAGACCCAGTACTTC.

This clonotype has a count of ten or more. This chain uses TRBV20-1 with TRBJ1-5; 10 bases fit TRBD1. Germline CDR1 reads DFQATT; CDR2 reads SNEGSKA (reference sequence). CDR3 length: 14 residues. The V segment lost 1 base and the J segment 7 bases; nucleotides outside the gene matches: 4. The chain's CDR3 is CSARGTGGSQPQHF. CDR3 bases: TGCAGTGCTAGAGGGACAGGGGGGTCCCAGCCCCAGCATTTT.

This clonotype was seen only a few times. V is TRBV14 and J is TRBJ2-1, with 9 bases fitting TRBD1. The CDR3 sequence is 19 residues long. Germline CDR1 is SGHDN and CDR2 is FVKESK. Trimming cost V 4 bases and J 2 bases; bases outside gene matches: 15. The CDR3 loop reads CASSRRDRAVIIPYNEQFF. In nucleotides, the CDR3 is TGTGCCAGCAGCCGACGGGACAGGGCCGTCATCATCCCCTACAATGAGCAGTTCTTC.

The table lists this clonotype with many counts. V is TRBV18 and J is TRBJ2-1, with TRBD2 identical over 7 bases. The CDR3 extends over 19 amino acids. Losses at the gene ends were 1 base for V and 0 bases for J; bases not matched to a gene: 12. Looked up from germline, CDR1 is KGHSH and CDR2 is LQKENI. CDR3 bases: TGTGCCAGCTCACCACTCCCTAGCGGAGTGGAGATCTCCTACAATGAGCAGTTCTTC. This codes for CASSPLPSGVEISYNEQFF.

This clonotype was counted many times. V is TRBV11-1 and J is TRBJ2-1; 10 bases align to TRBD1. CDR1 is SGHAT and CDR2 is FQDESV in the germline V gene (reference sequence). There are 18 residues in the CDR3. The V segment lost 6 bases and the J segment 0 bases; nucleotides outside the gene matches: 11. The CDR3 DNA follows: TGTGCCAGCAGGCCCCGACAGGGGGCGACGAGCTCCTACAATGAGCAGTTCTTC. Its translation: CASRPRQGATSSYNEQFF.

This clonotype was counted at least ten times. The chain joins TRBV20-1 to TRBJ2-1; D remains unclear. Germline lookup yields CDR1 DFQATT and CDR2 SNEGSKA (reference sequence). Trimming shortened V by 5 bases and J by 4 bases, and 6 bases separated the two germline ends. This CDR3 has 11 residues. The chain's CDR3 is CSAPVYNEQFF. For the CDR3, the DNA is TGCAGTGCTCCCGTTTACAATGAGCAGTTCTTC.

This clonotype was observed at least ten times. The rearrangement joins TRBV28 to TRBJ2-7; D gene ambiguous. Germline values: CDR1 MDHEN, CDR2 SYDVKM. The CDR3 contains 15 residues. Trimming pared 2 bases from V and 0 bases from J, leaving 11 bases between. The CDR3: CASSLGHTSSYEQYF. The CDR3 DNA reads TGTGCCAGCAGTTTAGGTCACACGAGCTCCTACGAGCAGTACTTC.

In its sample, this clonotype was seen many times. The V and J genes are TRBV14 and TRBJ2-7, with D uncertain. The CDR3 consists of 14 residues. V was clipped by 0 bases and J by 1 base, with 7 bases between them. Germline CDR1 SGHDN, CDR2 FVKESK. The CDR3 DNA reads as TGTGCCAGCAGCCAAGAAGGGCAGTCCTACGAGCAGTACTTC. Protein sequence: CASSQEGQSYEQYF.

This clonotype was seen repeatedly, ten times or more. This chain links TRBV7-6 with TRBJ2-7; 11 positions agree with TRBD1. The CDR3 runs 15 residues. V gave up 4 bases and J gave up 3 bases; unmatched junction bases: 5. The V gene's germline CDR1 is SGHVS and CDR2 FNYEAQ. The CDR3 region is CASSSYGTGGYEQYF. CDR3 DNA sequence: TGTGCCAGCAGCTCCTACGGGACAGGGGGCTACGAGCAGTACTTC.

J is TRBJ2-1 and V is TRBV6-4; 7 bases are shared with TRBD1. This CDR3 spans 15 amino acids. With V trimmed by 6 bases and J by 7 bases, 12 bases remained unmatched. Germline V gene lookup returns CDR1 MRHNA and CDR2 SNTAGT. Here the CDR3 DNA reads TGTGCCAGCAGCCTTACGGACAGGCCCTTGAATGAGCAGTTCTTC. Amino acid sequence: CASSLTDRPLNEQFF.

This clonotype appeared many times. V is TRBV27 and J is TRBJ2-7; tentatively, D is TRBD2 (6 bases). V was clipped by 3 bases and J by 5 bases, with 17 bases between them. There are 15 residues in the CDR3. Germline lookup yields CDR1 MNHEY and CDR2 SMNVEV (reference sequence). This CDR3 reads CASSFSLGRRDEQYF. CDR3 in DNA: TGTGCCAGCAGTTTCTCGCTCGGGAGAAGGGACGAGCAGTACTTC.

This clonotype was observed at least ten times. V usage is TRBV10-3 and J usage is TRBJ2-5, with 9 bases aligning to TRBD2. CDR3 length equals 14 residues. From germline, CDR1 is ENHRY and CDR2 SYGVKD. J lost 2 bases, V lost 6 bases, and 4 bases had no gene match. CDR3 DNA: TGTGCCATCAGGGCTAGCGGGAAACAAGAGACCCAGTACTTC. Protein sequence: CAIRASGKQETQYF.